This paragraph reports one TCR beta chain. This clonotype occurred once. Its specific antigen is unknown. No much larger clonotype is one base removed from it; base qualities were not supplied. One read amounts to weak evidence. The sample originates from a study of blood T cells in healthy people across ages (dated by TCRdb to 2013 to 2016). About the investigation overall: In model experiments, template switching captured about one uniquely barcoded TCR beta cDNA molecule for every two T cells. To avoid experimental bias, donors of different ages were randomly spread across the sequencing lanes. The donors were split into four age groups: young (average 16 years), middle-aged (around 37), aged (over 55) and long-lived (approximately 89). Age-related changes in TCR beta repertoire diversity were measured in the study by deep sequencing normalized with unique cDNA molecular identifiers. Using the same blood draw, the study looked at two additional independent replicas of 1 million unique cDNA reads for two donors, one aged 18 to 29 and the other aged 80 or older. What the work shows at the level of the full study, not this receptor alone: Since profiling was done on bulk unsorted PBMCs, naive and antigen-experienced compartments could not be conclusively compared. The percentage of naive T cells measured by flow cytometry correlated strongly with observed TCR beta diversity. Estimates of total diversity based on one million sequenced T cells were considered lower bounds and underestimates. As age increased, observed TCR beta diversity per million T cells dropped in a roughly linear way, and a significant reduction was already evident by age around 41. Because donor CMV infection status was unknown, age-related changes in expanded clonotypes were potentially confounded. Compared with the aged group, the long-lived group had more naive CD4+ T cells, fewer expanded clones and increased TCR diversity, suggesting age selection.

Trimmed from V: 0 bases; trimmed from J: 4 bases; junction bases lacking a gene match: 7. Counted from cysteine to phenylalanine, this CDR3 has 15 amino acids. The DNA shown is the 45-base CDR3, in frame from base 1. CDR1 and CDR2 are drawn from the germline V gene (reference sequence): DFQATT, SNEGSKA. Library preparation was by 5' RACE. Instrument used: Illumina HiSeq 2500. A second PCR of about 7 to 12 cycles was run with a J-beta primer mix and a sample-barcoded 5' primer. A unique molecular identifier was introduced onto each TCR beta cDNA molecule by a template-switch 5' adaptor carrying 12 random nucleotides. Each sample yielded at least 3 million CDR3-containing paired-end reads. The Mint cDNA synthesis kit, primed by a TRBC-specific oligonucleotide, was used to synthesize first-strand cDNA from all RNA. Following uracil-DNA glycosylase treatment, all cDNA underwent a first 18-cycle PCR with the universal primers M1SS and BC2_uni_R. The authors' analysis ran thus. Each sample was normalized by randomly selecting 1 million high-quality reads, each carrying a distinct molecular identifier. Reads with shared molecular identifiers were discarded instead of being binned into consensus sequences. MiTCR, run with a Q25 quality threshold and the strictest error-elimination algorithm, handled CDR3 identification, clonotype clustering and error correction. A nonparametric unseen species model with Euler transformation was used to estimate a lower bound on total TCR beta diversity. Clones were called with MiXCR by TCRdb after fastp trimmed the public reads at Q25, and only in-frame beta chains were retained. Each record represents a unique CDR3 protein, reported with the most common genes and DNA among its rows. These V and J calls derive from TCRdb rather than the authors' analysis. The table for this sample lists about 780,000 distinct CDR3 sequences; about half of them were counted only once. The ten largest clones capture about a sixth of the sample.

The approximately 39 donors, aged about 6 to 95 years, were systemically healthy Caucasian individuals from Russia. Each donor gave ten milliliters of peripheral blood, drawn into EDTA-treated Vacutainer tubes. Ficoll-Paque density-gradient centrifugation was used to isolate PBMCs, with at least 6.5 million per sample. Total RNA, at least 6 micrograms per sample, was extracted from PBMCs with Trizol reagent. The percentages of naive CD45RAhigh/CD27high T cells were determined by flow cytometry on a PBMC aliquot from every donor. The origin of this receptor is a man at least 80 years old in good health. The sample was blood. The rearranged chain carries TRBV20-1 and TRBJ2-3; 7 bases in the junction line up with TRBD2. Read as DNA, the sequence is TGCAGTGCTAGAGATATAGGGGAGGGCGCAGATACGCAGTATTTT. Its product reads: CSARDIGEGADTQYF.